This T cell receptor beta chain was sequenced for a study of blood T cell repertoires in COVID-19. About the study: Acute and convalescent COVID-19 specimens originated in the United States, Italy and Spain. The cDNA or gDNA used as material had been derived from T cells, B-cell-depleted T cells, or PBMCs.

V lost 6 bases, J lost 8 bases, and 14 bases lay in between. Germline CDR1 and CDR2: SGHVS and FQNEAQ. This CDR3 comprises 13 residues. Authors' processing steps: Reference gene primer amplification gave nucleated cell count estimates. Generated by immunoSEQ multiplex PCR, the TCRdb table keeps only in-frame clones and is missing some. Clone size and V and J calls were adopted from that table, with D and trimming inferred from the DNA. Seen here are around 500,000 clones, over 75% observed once, and the top ten hold 3% to 4%. The sequence was collected from a human donor in a cohort sampled during active COVID-19. This sequence joins TRBV7-8 and TRBJ2-1; D gene uncertain. Material for sequencing was peripheral blood. This CDR3 reads CASRQRVPDEQFF. The CDR3 DNA reads TGTGCCAGCAGACAACGGGTTCCGGATGAGCAGTTCTTC. The full variable domain, in which reference TRBV7-8 and TRBJ2-1 provide the parts outside the CDR3, is GAGVSQSPRYKVAKRGQDVALRCDPISGHVSLFWYQQALGQGPEFLTYFQNEAQLDKSGLPSDRFFAERPEGSVSTLKIQRTQQEDSAVYLCASRQRVPDEQFFGPGTRLTVL.